This T cell receptor (beta chain) was sequenced during a study of T cell repertoires in cytomegalovirus infection. Study in general: Recently described HLA-C-restricted plus well-studied HLA-B-restricted CMV epitopes were used.

TCRdb re-called the reads through MiXCR, storing one row per CDR3 protein. The sample lists some 800,000 distinct CDR3 sequences; about 28% were seen once. This CDR3 region has 18 residues. The germline gives CDR1 SGHVS, CDR2 FQNEAQ. Losses at the gene ends were 1 base for V and 2 bases for J; bases not matched to a gene: 11. This clonotype was counted ten times or more. Its target is unknown. Overall study results and limits: HLA-C-restricted CMV clonotypes gave the most frequent clonotype in two of eight donors.

The gene calls are TRBV7-8 and TRBJ2-3; 8 bases align to TRBD1. The sequence came from a human donor in good health (CMV status not recorded). Some clones in this sample may be carry-over from other donors' samples. This specimen consisted of cultured CD8+ T cells from PBMCs, obtained from culture after CMV antigen stimulation. The CDR3 sequence is CASSLDHPTGADTDTQYF. DNA of the CDR3: TGTGCCAGCAGCTTAGACCACCCGACAGGGGCCGACACAGATACGCAGTATTTT.